This entry lists 11 T cell receptor beta chains sequenced from one sample in a study of early T cells in non-severe SARS-CoV-2 infection. One entry per CDR3 protein, called by TCRdb with MiXCR from the 5' RACE reads. In the table there are under 85,000 distinct CDR3 sequences, approximately 12% of which are singletons. Sequenced here: whole blood, sampled at baseline. The receptors come from an adult who was a healthcare worker with PCR-confirmed SARS-CoV-2 infection or an uninfected control (not recorded which). The donor label of this sample is uncertain.

The rearrangement links TRBV7-3 to TRBJ2-2; D remains ambiguous. Trimming took off 2 bases at V and 2 bases at J, with 3 bases between the two ends. The CDR3 has 13 residues. Germline V gives CDR1 SGHTA, CDR2 FQGTGA. The CDR3 protein is CASSLDNTGELFF. The CDR3 DNA follows: TGTGCCAGCAGCTTAGACAACACCGGGGAGCTGTTTTTT.

The J gene is TRBJ1-1, the V gene TRBV29-1, with D perhaps TRBD1 (5 bases). The germline V and J ends were trimmed by 5 bases and 8 bases, with 12 bases remaining between them. Germline V CDR1 and CDR2: SQVTM, ANQGSEA. The CDR3 spans 11 residues. CDR3 nucleotide sequence: TGCAGCGTTCTCTTTCAGGGCGAAGCTTTCTTT. Translated, it gives CSVLFQGEAFF.

The chain links TRBV6-6 to TRBJ2-7, with 7 bases that match TRBD1. The CDR3 has 14 residues. CDR1 is MNHNY, CDR2 SVGAGI, per germline (reference sequence). Trimming cost V 7 bases and J 0 bases; bases outside gene matches: 6. The CDR3 loop is CASTPGTASYEQYF. The CDR3 DNA follows: TGTGCCAGCACCCCCGGGACAGCCTCCTACGAGCAGTACTTC.

The rearrangement uses TRBV11-2 and TRBJ2-1; 11 bases agree with TRBD1. Trimming cost V 8 bases and J 6 bases; bases outside gene matches: 15. Per the germline V gene, CDR1 is SGHAT and CDR2 is FQNNGV. The CDR3 is made up of 17 amino acids. CDR3 protein: CASRGAIPGQGVNEQFF. The CDR3 DNA sequence: TGTGCCAGCCGAGGCGCGATACCGGGACAGGGGGTCAATGAGCAGTTCTTC. Variable domain in full (rest from reference TRBV11-2 and TRBJ2-1): EAGVAQSPRYKIIEKRQSVAFWCNPISGHATLYWYQQILGQGPKLLIQFQNNGVVDDSQLPKDRFSAERLKGVDSTLKIQPAKLEDSAVYLCASRGAIPGQGVNEQFFGPGTRLTVL.

The rearrangement links TRBV20-1 to TRBJ2-3; 11 nucleotides match TRBD2. Trimming removed 0 bases from V and 1 base from J; junction bases left unmatched: 0. This CDR3 contains 15 residues. Germline loops: CDR1 DFQATT, CDR2 SNEGSKA (reference sequence). In DNA, the CDR3 is TGCAGTGCTAGAGAACTAGCGGGGGGCACAGATACGCAGTATTTT. Residues: CSARELAGGTDTQYF.

This clonotype has only a few counts. The rearrangement links TRBV20-1 to TRBJ1-1; D may be TRBD1 (5 bases). The germline V gene encodes CDR1 DFQATT and CDR2 SNEGSKA (reference sequence). The CDR3 is 15 residues long. Trimming took 0 bases from V and 3 from J, leaving 14 bases between them. Written as DNA, the CDR3 is TGCAGTGCTAGAGATGGGGGGAAAGGGGACACTGAAGCTTTCTTT. Amino acids: CSARDGGKGDTEAFF.

The CDR3 bases are TGCGCCAGCAGCTCCGGACTAGCGGGGGGCCGAGATACGCAGTATTTT. Protein product: CASSSGLAGGRDTQYF. The chain recombines TRBV5-1 with TRBJ2-3, with 14 bases that match TRBD2. V lost 3 bases to trimming and J lost 5 bases; unmatched junction nucleotides: 5. The CDR3 is 16 residues long. CDR1 SGHRS and CDR2 YFSETQ come from the germline V gene.

This clonotype was detected only once. The gene calls are TRBV18 and TRBJ1-2; D perhaps matches TRBD1 (5 bases). Looked up from germline, CDR1 is KGHSH and CDR2 is LQKENI. The CDR3 is made up of 14 amino acids. Trimming cost V 0 bases and J 8 bases, with 13 bases left between them. DNA of the CDR3: TGTGCCAGCTCACCACCGGGGGATGCTTGGGGCTACACCTTC. It yields the protein CASSPPGDAWGYTF.

The chain is built from TRBV11-2 and TRBJ2-1, with D possibly TRBD2 on 6 matching bases. The CDR3 extends over 14 amino acids. Germline lookup yields CDR1 SGHAT and CDR2 FQNNGV. The V end was cut by 5 bases, the J end by 7 bases, with 15 bases between. Here the CDR3 reads CASSPFSAGNEQFF. The DNA of the CDR3 is TGTGCCAGCAGCCCCTTCTCTGCGGGGAATGAGCAGTTCTTC.

At least ten counts were recorded for this clonotype. CDR3 in DNA: TGTGCCAGCAGCTTAGGCATGGGGCCCGGAAACACCATATATTTT. Protein product: CASSLGMGPGNTIYF. This chain uses TRBV7-2 with TRBJ1-3, with D possibly matching TRBD1 (5 bases). The germline V gene encodes CDR1 SGHTA and CDR2 FQGNSA. This CDR3 is 15 amino acids long. V gave up 1 base and J gave up 4 bases, with 11 bases separating them.

The J gene is TRBJ1-1, the V gene TRBV7-6; D is uncertain. This CDR3 comprises 13 residues. V was trimmed by 2 bases and J by 4 bases, leaving 8 bases between them. Germline CDR1 and CDR2: SGHVS and FNYEAQ. As DNA, the CDR3 is TGTGCCAGCAGCTTAAGAGGGTTCACTGAAGCTTTCTTT. Its protein is CASSLRGFTEAFF. Looking up the rest from reference TRBV7-6 and TRBJ1-1 gives the full variable domain: GAGVSQSPRYKVTKRGQDVALRCDPISGHVSLYWYRQALGQGPEFLTYFNYEAQQDKSGLPNDRFSAERPEGSISTLTIQRTEQRDSAMYRCASSLRGFTEAFFGQGTRLTVV.